What follows describes a single T cell receptor (beta chain). Its binding antigen is unknown. No base-level quality is on record; no much larger clone is a single base apart. The entry originates in a study of T cell responses to AZD1222 COVID-19 vaccine (dated by TCRdb to 2020 to 2023). General notes on the study: TCR sequencing covered 233 trial participants: some 210 given two doses of AZD1222 and approximately 26 given two doses of MenACWY control vaccine. Trial participants were enrolled into age subgroups of 18-55, 56-69 and 70-plus years, which contained about 150, 27 and 61 TCR-sequenced participants, respectively.

The CDR3, cysteine through phenylalanine, is 17 amino acids long. Only the CDR3 region is kept as DNA, spanning 51 bases read in frame from base 1. In the germline V gene, CDR1 corresponds to SGHRS and CDR2 to YFSETQ. V lost 0 bases and J lost 1 base; the stretch between them is 14 bases long. What the authors observed across the whole study: After two AZD1222 doses, spike-specific TCR breadth and depth were significantly higher than at day 0 and than in MenACWY recipients. Epitopes outside the regions mutated in the B.1.351 and B.1.1.7 variants were reportedly recognized by nearly half of the unique spike-specific TCRs. Participants were mostly white British, with more females than males. The authors suggested clonal diversity may have been underestimated. Conclusions about previously exposed vaccinees were limited because only a handful of AZD1222 recipients were SARS-CoV-2 seropositive at baseline. Because no day 14 peak-response samples were available, repertoires were characterized only after the peak T cell response. In the small 56-69-year group, the increase in depth fell short of significance, most likely because of low power. CD4 TCRs associated with the vaccine covered the entire spike protein, and the dominant responses were in regions 160-218 and 743-854.

The sample's time point label, in plain terms: about 28 days (+/-7) after the second vaccine dose. AZD1222 recipients given second doses at about 4 weeks or at about 12 weeks were pooled, since spike-specific TCR depth and breadth were not found to differ between the two schedules. Vaccinee samples came from UK trials COV001 and COV002, including a single-blind randomized controlled phase 2/3 trial of AZD1222 (ChAdOx1 nCoV-19) in healthy adults. For TCRbeta chain sequencing, PBMC samples were collected from trial participants at day 0 and at day 28 after the second dose. The CDR3 regions of human TCRbeta chains were subjected to immunosequencing. In the source study's methods: TCRs in the repertoires were matched against a reference library of SARS-CoV-2-specific TCRs that had been generated with the MIRA antigen-specificity platform. Breadth was defined as the fraction of unique TCRs that were SARS-CoV-2-associated. Depth was defined as the fraction of total T cells that were SARS-CoV-2-associated. Using the MIRA data, each spike-specific TCR was mapped to the spike region that the TCR reacts to and placed in a CD4 or CD8 class. Log10-transformed breadth and depth values were compared by one-way ANOVA with Sidak's multiple comparisons tests. Imported from immuneACCESS, the table was reduced by TCRdb to in-frame sequences with V and J called. These copies leave out some clones; in studies compared against another copy, an unresolved V gene accounts for under half, and the cause of the remainder is not known. V and J calls and clone size follow that table, whereas D and trimming were derived from the DNA. Within this sample are fewer than 120,000 clones, with around 93% of them counted one time only. The ten biggest clones cover 2.5% to 3% of the sample.

Sequencing was performed on peripheral blood, taken 28 days after the second AZD1222 dose. Recombination joined TRBV5-1 with TRBJ2-1, with TRBD2 tentatively as D gene (7 bases match). The TCR sequence derives from an adult who received the AZD1222 COVID-19 vaccine. The sequenced DNA: TGCGCCAGCAGCTTGGGCCGCAGGGGAGGGTCCTACAATGAGCAGTTCTTC. This gives the protein CASSLGRRGGSYNEQFF.